This T cell receptor (beta chain) came from a study of sequential checkpoint blockade in melanoma. Study-wide background: Arm A got nivolumab then ipilimumab; arm B the reverse, 1:1. 91 pretreatment tumor DNA samples were TCRβ immunosequenced. Matched biopsies came pretreatment and at week 13 for about two dozen patients.

Broader study findings: Patients with week-13 increases in T-cell fraction and clonality benefited about 30 times more often.

Trimming at V came to 6 bases and at J to 3 bases, leaving 9 bases not matched to a gene. The germline CDR1 and CDR2 sequences are MDHEN and SYDVKM. The CDR3 spans 16 residues. The protocol was immunoSEQ multiplex PCR, while the TCRdb copy is restricted to in-frame clones and leaves out a portion. Of thousands of clones in the sample, approximately 17% were seen once. In regard to this clone: Its antigen is undetermined.

Stated treatment: randomized to nivolumab then ipilimumab (arm A) or the reverse (arm B). The source material was tumor tissue (inferred from file names), sampled from a patient given nivolumab and ipilimumab in sequence. This sequence was found in a human donor with melanoma. The rearrangement links TRBV28 to TRBJ2-5, with 11 bases identical to TRBD1. CDR3 sequence: CASRRGQGAQEETQYF. CDR3 bases: TGTGCCAGCAGGCGAGGACAGGGGGCGCAAGAAGAGACCCAGTACTTC.